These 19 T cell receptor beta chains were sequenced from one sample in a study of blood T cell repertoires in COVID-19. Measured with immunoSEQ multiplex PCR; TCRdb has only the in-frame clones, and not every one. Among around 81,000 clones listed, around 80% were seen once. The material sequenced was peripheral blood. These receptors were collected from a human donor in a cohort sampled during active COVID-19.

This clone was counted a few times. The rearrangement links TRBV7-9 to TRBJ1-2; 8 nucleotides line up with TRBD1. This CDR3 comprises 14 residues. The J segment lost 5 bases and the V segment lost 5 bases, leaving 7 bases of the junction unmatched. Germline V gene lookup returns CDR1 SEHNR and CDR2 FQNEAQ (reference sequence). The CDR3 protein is CASSRETGEYGYTF. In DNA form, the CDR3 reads TGTGCCAGCAGCCGGGAGACAGGGGAATATGGCTACACCTTC. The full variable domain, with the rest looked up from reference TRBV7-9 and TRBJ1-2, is DTGVSQNPRHKITKRGQNVTFRCDPISEHNRLYWYRQTLGQGPEFLTYFQNEAQLEKSRLLSDRFSAERPKGSFSTLEIQRTEQGDSAMYLCASSRETGEYGYTFGSGTRLTVV.

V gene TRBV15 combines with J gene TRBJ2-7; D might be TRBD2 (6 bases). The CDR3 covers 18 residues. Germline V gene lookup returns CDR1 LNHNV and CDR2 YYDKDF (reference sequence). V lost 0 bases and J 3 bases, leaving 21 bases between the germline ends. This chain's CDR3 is CATSRDYAGRKLNYEQYV. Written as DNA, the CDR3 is TGTGCCACCAGCAGAGATTATGCAGGGAGGAAGCTGAACTACGAGCAGTACGTC.

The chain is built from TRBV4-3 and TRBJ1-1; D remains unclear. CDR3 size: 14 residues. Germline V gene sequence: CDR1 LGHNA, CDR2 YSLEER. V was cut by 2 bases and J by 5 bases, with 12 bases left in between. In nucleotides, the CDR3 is TGCGCCAGCAGCCAACGGGGAGGAGATACTGAAGCTTTCTTT. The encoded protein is CASSQRGGDTEAFF.

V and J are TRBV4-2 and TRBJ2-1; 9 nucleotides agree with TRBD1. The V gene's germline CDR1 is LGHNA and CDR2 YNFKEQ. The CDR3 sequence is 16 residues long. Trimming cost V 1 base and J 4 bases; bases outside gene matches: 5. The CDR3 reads CASSQAGDRDYNEQFF. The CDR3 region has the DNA TGTGCCAGCAGCCAAGCGGGGGACAGGGATTACAATGAGCAGTTCTTC.

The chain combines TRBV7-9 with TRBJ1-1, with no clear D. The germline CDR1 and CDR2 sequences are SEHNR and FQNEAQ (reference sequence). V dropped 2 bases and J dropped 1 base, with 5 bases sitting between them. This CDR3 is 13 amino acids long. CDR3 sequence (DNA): TGTGCCAGCAGCTTAATGCGGAACACTGAAGCTTTCTTT. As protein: CASSLMRNTEAFF.

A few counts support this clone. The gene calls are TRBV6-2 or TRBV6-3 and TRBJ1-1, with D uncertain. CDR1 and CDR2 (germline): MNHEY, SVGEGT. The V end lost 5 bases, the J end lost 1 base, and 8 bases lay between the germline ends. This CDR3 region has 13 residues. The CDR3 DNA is TGTGCCAGCAGTGAGCCCGGGAACACTGAAGCTTTCTTT. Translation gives CASSEPGNTEAFF.

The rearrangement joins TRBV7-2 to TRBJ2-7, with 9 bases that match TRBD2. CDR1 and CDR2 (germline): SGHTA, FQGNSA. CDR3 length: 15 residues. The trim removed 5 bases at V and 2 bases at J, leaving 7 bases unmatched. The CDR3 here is CASSQGTSTAYEQYF. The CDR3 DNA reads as TGTGCCAGCAGCCAAGGGACTAGCACAGCCTACGAGCAGTACTTC. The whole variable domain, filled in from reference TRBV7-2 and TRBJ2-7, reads GAGVSQSPSNKVTEKGKDVELRCDPISGHTALYWYRQSLGQGLEFLIYFQGNSAPDKSGLPSDRFSAERTGGSVSTLTIQRTQQEDSAVYLCASSQGTSTAYEQYFGPGTRLTVT.

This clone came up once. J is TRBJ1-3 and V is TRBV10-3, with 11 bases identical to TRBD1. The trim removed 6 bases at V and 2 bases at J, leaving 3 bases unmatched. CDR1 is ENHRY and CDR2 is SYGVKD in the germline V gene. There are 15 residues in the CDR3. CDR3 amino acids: CAIRRTGGTGNTIYF. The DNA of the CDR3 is TGTGCCATCAGAAGGACAGGGGGCACTGGAAACACCATATATTTT.

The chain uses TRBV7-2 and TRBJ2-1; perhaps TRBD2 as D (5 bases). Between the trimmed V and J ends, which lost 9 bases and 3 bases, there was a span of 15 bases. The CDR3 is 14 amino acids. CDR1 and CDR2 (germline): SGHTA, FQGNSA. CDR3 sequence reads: CASNREISYNEQFF. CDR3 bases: TGTGCCAGTAACCGGGAAATTAGCTACAATGAGCAGTTCTTC.

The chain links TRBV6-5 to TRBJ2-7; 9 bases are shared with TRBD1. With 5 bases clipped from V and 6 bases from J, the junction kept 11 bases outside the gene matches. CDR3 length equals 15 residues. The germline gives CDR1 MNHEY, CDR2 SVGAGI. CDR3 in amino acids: CASSPSTGGITEQYF. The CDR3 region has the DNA TGTGCCAGCAGTCCCTCCACAGGGGGCATCACCGAGCAGTACTTC.

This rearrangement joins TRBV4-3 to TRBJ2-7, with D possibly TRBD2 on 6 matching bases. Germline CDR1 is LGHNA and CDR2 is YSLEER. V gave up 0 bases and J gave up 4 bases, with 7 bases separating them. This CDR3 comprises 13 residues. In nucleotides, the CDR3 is TGCGCCAGCAGCCAAGAACGGGGGTACGAGCAGTACTTC. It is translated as CASSQERGYEQYF.

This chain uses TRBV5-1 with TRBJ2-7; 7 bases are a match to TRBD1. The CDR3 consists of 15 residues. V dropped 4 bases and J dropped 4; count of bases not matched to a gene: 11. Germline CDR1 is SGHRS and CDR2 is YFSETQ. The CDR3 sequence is CASSPQTGRSYEQYF. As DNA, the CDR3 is TGCGCCAGCAGCCCCCAGACAGGGAGAAGTTACGAGCAGTACTTC.

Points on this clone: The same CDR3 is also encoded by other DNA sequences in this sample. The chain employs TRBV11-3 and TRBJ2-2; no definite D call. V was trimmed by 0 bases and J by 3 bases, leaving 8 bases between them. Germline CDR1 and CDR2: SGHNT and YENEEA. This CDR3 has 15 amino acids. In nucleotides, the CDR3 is TGTGCCAGCAGCTTAGATTGGCAAGACACCGGGGAGCTGTTTTTT. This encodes CASSLDWQDTGELFF.

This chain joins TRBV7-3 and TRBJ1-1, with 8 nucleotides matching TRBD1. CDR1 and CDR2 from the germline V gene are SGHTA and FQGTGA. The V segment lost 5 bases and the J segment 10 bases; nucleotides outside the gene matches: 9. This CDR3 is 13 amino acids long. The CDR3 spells CASSDRGSQVAFF. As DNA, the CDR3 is TGTGCCAGCAGCGACAGGGGAAGTCAGGTAGCTTTCTTT.

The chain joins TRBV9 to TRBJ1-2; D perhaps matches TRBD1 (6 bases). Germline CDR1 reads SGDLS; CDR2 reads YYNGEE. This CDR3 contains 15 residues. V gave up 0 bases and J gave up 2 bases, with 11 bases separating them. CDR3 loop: CASSVATTGNYGYTF. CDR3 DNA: TGTGCCAGCAGCGTAGCTACGACAGGCAACTATGGCTACACCTTC.

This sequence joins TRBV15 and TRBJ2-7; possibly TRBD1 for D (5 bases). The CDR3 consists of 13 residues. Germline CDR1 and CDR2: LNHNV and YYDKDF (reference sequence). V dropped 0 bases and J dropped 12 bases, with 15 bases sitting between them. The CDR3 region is CATSRDQGYLSYV. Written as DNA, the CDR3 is TGTGCCACCAGCAGAGATCAGGGCTATCTCTCGTACGTC.

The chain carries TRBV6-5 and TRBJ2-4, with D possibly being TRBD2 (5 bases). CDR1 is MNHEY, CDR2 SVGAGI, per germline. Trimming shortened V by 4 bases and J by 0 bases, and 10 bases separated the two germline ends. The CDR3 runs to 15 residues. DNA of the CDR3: TGTGCCAGCAGTTCGCGCGGGCTAGCCAAAAACATTCAGTACTTC. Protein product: CASSSRGLAKNIQYF.

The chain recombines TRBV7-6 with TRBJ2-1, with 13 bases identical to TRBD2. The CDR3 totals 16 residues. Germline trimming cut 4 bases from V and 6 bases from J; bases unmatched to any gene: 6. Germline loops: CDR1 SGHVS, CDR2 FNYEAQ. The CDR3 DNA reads TGTGCCAGCAGCTCGCGACTAGCGGGAGGAGGCAATGAGCAGTTCTTC. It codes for CASSSRLAGGGNEQFF. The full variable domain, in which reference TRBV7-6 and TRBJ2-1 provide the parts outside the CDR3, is GAGVSQSPRYKVTKRGQDVALRCDPISGHVSLYWYRQALGQGPEFLTYFNYEAQQDKSGLPNDRFSAERPEGSISTLTIQRTEQRDSAMYRCASSSRLAGGGNEQFFGPGTRLTVL.

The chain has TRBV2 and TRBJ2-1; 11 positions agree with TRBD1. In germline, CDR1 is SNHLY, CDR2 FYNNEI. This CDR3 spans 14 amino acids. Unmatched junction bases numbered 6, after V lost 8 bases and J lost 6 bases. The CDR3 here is CASEGTGGFNEQFF. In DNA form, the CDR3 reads TGTGCCAGCGAGGGGACAGGGGGTTTCAATGAGCAGTTCTTC.